One and the same sample provided the 30 T cell receptor beta chains below, sequenced in a study of T cell responses to AZD1222 COVID-19 vaccine. Method: immunoSEQ multiplex PCR; TCRdb's copy keeps in-frame clones and lacks some. The repertoire holds some 120,000 clones, with about 89% as singletons. Here the sequenced sample was peripheral blood, taken on day 0 of AZD1222 vaccination. These TCRs come from an adult in good health.

CDR3 coding DNA: TGTGCCAGCTCACCGGCCAGATCAACTAATGAAAAACTGTTTTTT. This encodes CASSPARSTNEKLFF. The rearrangement links TRBV18 to TRBJ1-4; no firm D call. CDR3 size: 15 residues. Germline V gene lookup returns CDR1 KGHSH and CDR2 LQKENI. Trimming shortened V by 3 bases and J by 0 bases, and 8 bases separated the two germline ends. The full variable domain, completed using reference TRBV18 and TRBJ1-4, is NAGVMQNPRHLVRRRGQEARLRCSPMKGHSHVYWYRQLPEEGLKFMVYLQKENIIDESGMPKERFSAEFPKEGPSILRIQQVVRGDSAAYFCASSPARSTNEKLFFGSGTQLSVL.

The chain joins TRBV5-6 to TRBJ2-7, with D possibly being TRBD2 (5 bases). This CDR3 is 15 amino acids long. The ends were cut back, 4 bases at V and 0 bases at J, with 14 bases in the middle. Germline lookup yields CDR1 SGHDT and CDR2 YYEEEE. CDR3 nucleotide sequence: TGTGCCAGCAGCCCGTTGGAGGTTGGCTCCTACGAGCAGTACTTC. Translation gives CASSPLEVGSYEQYF.

V is TRBV5-1 and J is TRBJ2-3; possibly TRBD2 for D (6 bases). Germline V gene data show CDR1 as SGHRS and CDR2 as YFSETQ. The CDR3 covers 16 residues. With 4 bases removed from V and 2 bases from J, the gap between germline ends came to 17 bases. CDR3 DNA: TGCGCCAGCAGCCCGGGACTCCCTACTATCACAGATACGCAGTATTTT. This sequence encodes CASSPGLPTITDTQYF. Filled out from reference TRBV5-1 and TRBJ2-3, the complete variable domain reads KAGVTQTPRYLIKTRGQQVTLSCSPISGHRSVSWYQQTPGQGLQFLFEYFSETQRNKGNFPGRFSGRQFSNSRSEMNVSTLELGDSALYLCASSPGLPTITDTQYFGPGTRLTVL.

The chain combines TRBV11-2 with TRBJ1-3, with unresolved D. This CDR3 has 14 residues. Germline CDR1 is SGHAT and CDR2 is FQNNGV. V was shortened by 5 bases and J by 7 bases, with 15 bases between the two germline ends. DNA for the CDR3: TGTGCCAGCAGCCGGGGTGCGACCGGCAACACCATATATTTT. Translating gives CASSRGATGNTIYF. Complete variable domain (other parts from reference TRBV11-2 and TRBJ1-3): EAGVAQSPRYKIIEKRQSVAFWCNPISGHATLYWYQQILGQGPKLLIQFQNNGVVDDSQLPKDRFSAERLKGVDSTLKIQPAKLEDSAVYLCASSRGATGNTIYFGEGSWLTVV.

The chain combines TRBV29-1 with TRBJ1-3; TRBD1 matches at 10 bases. This CDR3 contains 14 residues. V was clipped by 7 bases and J by 0 bases; unmatched bases: 3. Germline V gene data show CDR1 as SQVTM and CDR2 as ANQGSEA. The CDR3 region is CSGRTGGSGNTIYF. In DNA, the CDR3 is TGCAGCGGCCGGACAGGGGGCTCTGGAAACACCATATATTTT.

This chain joins TRBV2 and TRBJ2-2, with D uncertain. V was pared by 6 bases and J by 5 bases, with 16 bases between. The germline CDR1 and CDR2 sequences are SNHLY and FYNNEI. This CDR3 has 15 residues. DNA of the CDR3: TGTGCCAGCAGAAAGTCACAAATCCTTACCGGGGAGCTGTTTTTT. This translates into CASRKSQILTGELFF.

The chain is built from TRBV5-4 and TRBJ2-1; D tentatively reads TRBD1 or TRBD2 (5 bases each). The CDR3 contains 15 residues. The germline CDR1 and CDR2 sequences are SGHNT and YYREEE (reference sequence). Trimming stripped 1 base from V and 3 bases from J, with 11 bases between. CDR3 protein: CASSLRGTYYNEQFF. CDR3 nucleotides: TGTGCCAGCAGCTTGAGAGGGACCTACTACAATGAGCAGTTCTTC.

The genes are TRBV18 and TRBJ2-1, with TRBD1 matching over 7 bases. CDR3 length: 14 amino acids. Germline CDR1 reads KGHSH; CDR2 reads LQKENI. J was trimmed by 3 bases and V by 4 bases; bases with no gene match: 3. The CDR3 DNA sequence: TGTGCCAGCTCACTAGGGGGCGACTACAATGAGCAGTTCTTC. Amino acids: CASSLGGDYNEQFF. The full variable domain, its missing parts supplied by reference TRBV18 and TRBJ2-1, is NAGVMQNPRHLVRRRGQEARLRCSPMKGHSHVYWYRQLPEEGLKFMVYLQKENIIDESGMPKERFSAEFPKEGPSILRIQQVVRGDSAAYFCASSLGGDYNEQFFGPGTRLTVL.

This chain uses TRBV6-5 with TRBJ2-5, with D perhaps TRBD1 or TRBD2 (5 bases each). V lost 1 base and J lost 2, with 5 bases in between. CDR1 MNHEY and CDR2 SVGAGI come from the germline V gene. The CDR3 has 13 residues. The CDR3 DNA reads TGTGCCAGCAGTTACTGGGGGCAAGAGACCCAGTACTTC. Its translation: CASSYWGQETQYF.

The genes are TRBV2 and TRBJ1-5, with TRBD1 matching 8 bases. Germline V gene data show CDR1 as SNHLY and CDR2 as FYNNEI. This CDR3 has 14 amino acids. Losses at the gene ends were 6 bases for V and 1 base for J; bases not matched to a gene: 2. The CDR3 nucleotides are TGTGCCAGCAGCCGGACAGGGAGCAATCAGCCCCAGCATTTT. Translated: CASSRTGSNQPQHF.

The chain has TRBV19 and TRBJ2-3; D assignment may be TRBD1 or TRBD2 (7 bases each). The CDR3 loop spans 13 amino acids. V shed 2 bases and J shed 12 bases, with 15 bases lying between them. CDR1 and CDR2 (germline): LNHDA, SQIVND (reference sequence). DNA for the CDR3: TGTGCCAGTAGTATAATCAGGGGGGGCCCCCAGTATTTT. Protein sequence: CASSIIRGGPQYF. The entire variable domain, with the rest obtained from reference TRBV19 and TRBJ2-3, is as follows: DGGITQSPKYLFRKEGQNVTLSCEQNLNHDAMYWYRQDPGQGLRLIYYSQIVNDFQKGDIAEGYSVSREKKESFPLTVTSAQKNPTAFYLCASSIIRGGPQYFGPGTRLTVL.

The gene calls are TRBV27 and TRBJ1-1; D is undetermined. The V end was cut by 0 bases, the J end by 2 bases, with 10 bases between. Germline V gives CDR1 MNHEY, CDR2 SMNVEV (reference sequence). CDR3 length: 15 amino acids. CDR3 loop: CASSLSRQANTEAFF. For the CDR3, the DNA is TGTGCCAGCAGTTTATCACGCCAGGCTAACACTGAAGCTTTCTTT.

The chain joins TRBV7-2 to TRBJ1-6, with 7 bases lining up with TRBD1. Germline V lookup: CDR1 SGHTA, CDR2 FQGNSA. This CDR3 is 18 amino acids long. V was clipped by 2 bases and J by 0 bases; unmatched bases: 7. This CDR3 reads CASSLSYRGSSYNSPLHF. In DNA form, the CDR3 reads TGTGCCAGCAGCTTATCCTACAGGGGCAGCTCCTATAATTCACCCCTCCACTTT.

The CDR3 loop is CASSLVGGRETQYF. CDR3 sequence (DNA): TGTGCCAGCAGCTTGGTGGGGGGGAGGGAGACCCAGTACTTC. The rearrangement links TRBV5-4 to TRBJ2-5; TRBD2 matches at 7 bases. V was pared by 0 bases and J by 5 bases, with 4 bases of the junction left unmatched. This CDR3 is built from 14 residues. Germline CDR1 SGHNT, CDR2 YYREEE (reference sequence).

This clone was counted a few times. This chain uses TRBV7-2 with TRBJ1-2, with D possibly matching TRBD1 (6 bases). Per germline, CDR1 SGHTA and CDR2 FQGNSA. V lost 5 bases, J lost 8 bases, and 12 bases lay in between. The CDR3 loop spans 12 amino acids. In DNA form, the CDR3 reads TGTGCCAGCAGCATTTCACAGGGCGGCTACACCTTC. Translated, it gives CASSISQGGYTF.

J is TRBJ1-2 and V is TRBV28, with 10 bases identical to TRBD1. CDR3 length: 18 residues. The V gene's germline CDR1 is MDHEN and CDR2 SYDVKM. The junction had 15 bases not matched to a gene; V was cut back by 1 base and J by 7 bases. The CDR3 loop is CASSLLRGQGTIVVGYTF. Written as DNA, the CDR3 is TGTGCCAGCAGTTTATTGAGGGGACAGGGGACAATAGTAGTTGGCTACACCTTC.

Of note for this clone: The junction differs from germline at one of its ends, possibly a read error. The chain has TRBV28 and TRBJ1-4; D gene unclear. The CDR3 runs 15 residues. Germline lookup yields CDR1 MDHEN and CDR2 SYDVKM. DNA of the CDR3: TGTGCCAGCCGTTTCGTATCTCGGGATCAAGAAAAACTGTTTTTT. Its protein is CASRFVSRDQEKLFF.

J is TRBJ1-2 and V is TRBV6-1, with unresolved D. This CDR3 contains 13 residues. V lost 7 bases and J lost 7, with 16 bases in between. Germline V lookup: CDR1 MNHNS, CDR2 SASEGT. The CDR3 DNA sequence: TGTGCCAGCACCTTAGAGGGAGGGTTTGGCTACACCTTC. It yields the protein CASTLEGGFGYTF.

The sample holds one count of this clone. The V call is TRBV7-3, the J call TRBJ2-1; D not certain. The CDR3 runs 15 residues. Trimming removed 3 bases from V and 0 bases from J, with 9 bases in between. Germline V gene lookup returns CDR1 SGHTA and CDR2 FQGTGA. In nucleotides, the CDR3 is TGTGCCAGCAGCTTTGGGGTGCGCTCCTACAATGAGCAGTTCTTC. Amino acids: CASSFGVRSYNEQFF.

The gene calls are TRBV2 and TRBJ2-5; tentatively, D is TRBD2 (5 bases). From germline, CDR1 is SNHLY and CDR2 FYNNEI. The CDR3 consists of 14 residues. Trimming pared 3 bases from V and 3 bases from J, leaving 11 bases between. For the CDR3, the DNA is TGTGCCAGCAGTGAGCGGCTAGCCAAAGAGACCCAGTACTTC. It translates to CASSERLAKETQYF.

The genes are TRBV30 and TRBJ1-2; a possible D gene is TRBD1 (6 bases). Per the germline V gene, CDR1 is GTSNPN and CDR2 is SVGIG (reference sequence). The CDR3 runs 13 residues. V was pared by 3 bases and J by 2 bases, with 10 bases between. CDR3 region: CAWSNTGNYGYTF. The CDR3 bases are TGTGCCTGGAGCAACACAGGGAACTATGGCTACACCTTC.

CDR3 in DNA: TGTGCCAGTAGTATAGGGTTCCAGGGGAACTACGAGCAGTACTTC. It is translated as CASSIGFQGNYEQYF. The gene calls are TRBV19 and TRBJ2-7; D perhaps matches TRBD1 (6 bases). This CDR3 is 15 amino acids long. The V and J ends lost 1 base and 3 bases respectively, with 13 bases between them. The V gene's germline CDR1 is LNHDA and CDR2 SQIVND (reference sequence).

The chain recombines TRBV6-2 or TRBV6-3 with TRBJ2-5; TRBD2 matches at 13 bases. Germline V gene data show CDR1 as MNHEY and CDR2 as SVGEGT. V gave up 4 bases and J gave up 2 bases; unmatched junction bases: 10. The CDR3 spans 18 residues. The CDR3 is CASSSKTSGGSTQETQYF. The CDR3 DNA is TGTGCCAGCAGTTCCAAGACTAGCGGGGGGTCTACGCAAGAGACCCAGTACTTC.

The gene calls are TRBV5-6 and TRBJ1-3; tentatively, D is TRBD1 (5 bases). The CDR3 has 14 residues. Germline V gene lookup returns CDR1 SGHDT and CDR2 YYEEEE. Trimming cost V 5 bases and J 4 bases, with 13 bases left between them. This chain's CDR3 is CASRPRGGGNTIYF. CDR3 nucleotides: TGTGCCAGCAGACCGAGGGGAGGCGGAAACACCATATATTTT.

The chain employs TRBV9 and TRBJ2-5, with 12 bases aligning to TRBD2. Trimming cost V 3 bases and J 5 bases; bases outside gene matches: 2. The CDR3 is 14 amino acids. Germline CDR1 reads SGDLS; CDR2 reads YYNGEE. The CDR3 region has the DNA TGTGCCAGCAGCGGGGGGACTAGCGGGGAGACCCAGTACTTC. This encodes CASSGGTSGETQYF.

The J gene is TRBJ2-3, the V gene TRBV29-1, with D uncertain. Trimming stripped 5 bases from V and 1 base from J, with 10 bases between. This CDR3 is built from 13 residues. The V gene's germline CDR1 is SQVTM and CDR2 ANQGSEA. The CDR3 DNA reads as TGCAGCGTTACGCTAGTCGGCACAGATACGCAGTATTTT. Amino acid sequence: CSVTLVGTDTQYF.

The CDR3 loop reads CASSKDRSEAFF. Written as DNA, the CDR3 is TGTGCCAGCAGTAAGGACAGGTCTGAAGCTTTCTTT. The rearrangement uses TRBV7-9 and TRBJ1-1; 7 positions match TRBD1. This CDR3 comprises 12 residues. CDR1 is SEHNR, CDR2 FQNEAQ, per germline (reference sequence). The trim removed 6 bases at V and 6 bases at J, leaving 4 bases unmatched.

V gene TRBV27 combines with J gene TRBJ2-2; D unclear. This CDR3 has 15 amino acids. V lost 5 bases and J lost 3, with 13 bases in between. The germline CDR1 and CDR2 sequences are MNHEY and SMNVEV (reference sequence). This CDR3 reads CASSPRREYTGELFF. The CDR3 DNA sequence: TGTGCCAGCAGTCCCAGACGCGAGTACACCGGGGAGCTGTTTTTT.

The chain combines TRBV7-2 with TRBJ2-1; D gene uncertain. V lost 5 bases to trimming and J lost 8 bases, with 19 bases between them. The germline V gene encodes CDR1 SGHTA and CDR2 FQGNSA. This CDR3 region has 15 residues. Written as DNA, the CDR3 is TGTGCCAGCAGCCTCCGGGCCCTAGGGTACGATGAGCAGTTCTTC. Translating gives CASSLRALGYDEQFF.

V usage is TRBV5-6 and J usage is TRBJ2-1; D gene uncertain. CDR3 length equals 13 residues. Germline V gene lookup returns CDR1 SGHDT and CDR2 YYEEEE. V lost 0 bases to trimming and J lost 9 bases, with 10 bases between them. The CDR3 loop is CASSLVGVGEQFF. The CDR3 DNA reads as TGTGCCAGCAGCTTGGTCGGAGTCGGTGAGCAGTTCTTC.